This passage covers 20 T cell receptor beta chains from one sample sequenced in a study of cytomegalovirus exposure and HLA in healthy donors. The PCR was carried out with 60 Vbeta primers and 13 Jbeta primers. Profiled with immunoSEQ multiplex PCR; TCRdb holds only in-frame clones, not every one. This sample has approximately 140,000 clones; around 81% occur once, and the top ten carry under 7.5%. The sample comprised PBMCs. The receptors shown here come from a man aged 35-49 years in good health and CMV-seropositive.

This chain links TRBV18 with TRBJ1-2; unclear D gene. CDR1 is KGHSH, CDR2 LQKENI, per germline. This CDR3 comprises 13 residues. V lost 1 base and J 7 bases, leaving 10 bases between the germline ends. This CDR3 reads CASSPQRVAGYTF. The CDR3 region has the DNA TGTGCCAGCTCACCACAGAGGGTAGCTGGCTACACCTTC.

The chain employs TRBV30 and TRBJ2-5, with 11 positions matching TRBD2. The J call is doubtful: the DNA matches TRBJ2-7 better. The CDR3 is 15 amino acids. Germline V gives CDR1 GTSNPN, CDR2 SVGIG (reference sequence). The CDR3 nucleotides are TGTGCCTGGAGTGGGGGGGGGACTAGCGGTTACGAGCAGTACTTC. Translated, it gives CAWSGGGTSGYEQYF.

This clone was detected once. CDR3 sequence (DNA): TGTGCCAGCTCACCACCCTTTGGACAGGTTGACGGGGAGCTGTTTTTT. This translates into CASSPPFGQVDGELFF. The gene calls are TRBV18 and TRBJ2-2; 7 bases agree with TRBD1. The CDR3 spans 16 residues. Germline V gene lookup returns CDR1 KGHSH and CDR2 LQKENI. V lost 0 bases and J lost 7; bases outside the gene matches: 8. The entire variable domain, with the rest obtained from reference TRBV18 and TRBJ2-2, is as follows: NAGVMQNPRHLVRRRGQEARLRCSPMKGHSHVYWYRQLPEEGLKFMVYLQKENIIDESGMPKERFSAEFPKEGPSILRIQQVVRGDSAAYFCASSPPFGQVDGELFFGEGSRLTVL.

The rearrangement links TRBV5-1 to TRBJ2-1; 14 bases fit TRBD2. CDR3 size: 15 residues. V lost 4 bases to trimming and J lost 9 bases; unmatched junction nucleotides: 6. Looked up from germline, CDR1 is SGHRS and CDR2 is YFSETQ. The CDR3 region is CASSPGLAGVIEQFF. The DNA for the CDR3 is TGCGCCAGCAGCCCGGGACTAGCGGGAGTGATTGAGCAGTTCTTC.

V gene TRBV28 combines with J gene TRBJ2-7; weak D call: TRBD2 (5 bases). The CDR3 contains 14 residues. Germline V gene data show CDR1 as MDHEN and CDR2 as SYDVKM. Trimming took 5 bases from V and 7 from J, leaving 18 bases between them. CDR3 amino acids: CASSAALLSGEQYF. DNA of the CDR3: TGTGCCAGCAGTGCCGCCCTCTTGTCGGGAGAGCAGTACTTC. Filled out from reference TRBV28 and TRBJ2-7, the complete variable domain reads DVKVTQSSRYLVKRTGEKVFLECVQDMDHENMFWYRQDPGLGLRLIYFSYDVKMKEKGDIPEGYSVSREKKERFSLILESASTNQTSMYLCASSAALLSGEQYFGPGTRLTVT.

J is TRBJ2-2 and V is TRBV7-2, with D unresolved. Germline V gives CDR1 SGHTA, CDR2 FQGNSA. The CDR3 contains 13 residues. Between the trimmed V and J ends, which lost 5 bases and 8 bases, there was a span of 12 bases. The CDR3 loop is CASSPEAIGELFF. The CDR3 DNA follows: TGTGCCAGCAGCCCCGAGGCTATTGGGGAGCTGTTTTTT.

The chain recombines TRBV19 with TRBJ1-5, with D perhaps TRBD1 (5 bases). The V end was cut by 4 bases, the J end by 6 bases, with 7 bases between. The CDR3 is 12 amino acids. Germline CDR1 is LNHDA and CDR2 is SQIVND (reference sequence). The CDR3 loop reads CASSTGGQPQHF. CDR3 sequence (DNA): TGTGCCAGTAGTACCGGGGGTCAGCCCCAGCATTTT.

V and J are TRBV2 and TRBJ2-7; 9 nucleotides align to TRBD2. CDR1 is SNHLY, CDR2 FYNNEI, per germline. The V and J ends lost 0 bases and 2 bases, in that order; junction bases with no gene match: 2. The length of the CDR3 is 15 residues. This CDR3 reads CASSEASGRTYEQYF. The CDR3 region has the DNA TGTGCCAGCAGTGAAGCTAGCGGGAGAACCTACGAGCAGTACTTC.

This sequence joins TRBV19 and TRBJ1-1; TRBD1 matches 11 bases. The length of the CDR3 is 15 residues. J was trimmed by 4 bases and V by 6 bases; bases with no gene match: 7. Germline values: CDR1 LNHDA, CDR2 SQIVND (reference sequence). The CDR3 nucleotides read TGTGCCAGTAGCCTCCTAGGGACAGGGGGCACTGAAGCTTTCTTT. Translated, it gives CASSLLGTGGTEAFF.

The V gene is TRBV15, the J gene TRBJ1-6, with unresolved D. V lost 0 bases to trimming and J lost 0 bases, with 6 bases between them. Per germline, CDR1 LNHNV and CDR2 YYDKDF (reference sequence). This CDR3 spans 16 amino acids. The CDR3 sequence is CATSRDLSSYNSPLHF. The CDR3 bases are TGTGCCACCAGCAGAGATCTTTCCTCCTATAATTCACCCCTCCACTTT.

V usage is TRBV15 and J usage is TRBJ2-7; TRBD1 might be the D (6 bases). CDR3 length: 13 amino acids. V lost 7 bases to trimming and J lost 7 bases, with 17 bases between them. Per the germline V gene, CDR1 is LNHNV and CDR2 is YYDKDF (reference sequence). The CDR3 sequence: CATTSDSIGEQYF. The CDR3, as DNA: TGTGCCACCACCTCGGACAGCATCGGGGAGCAGTACTTC. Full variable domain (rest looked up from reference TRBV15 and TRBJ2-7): DAMVIQNPRYQVTQFGKPVTLSCSQTLNHNVMYWYQQKSSQAPKLLFHYYDKDFNNEADTPDNFQSRRPNTSFCFLDIRSPGLGDTAMYLCATTSDSIGEQYFGPGTRLTVT.

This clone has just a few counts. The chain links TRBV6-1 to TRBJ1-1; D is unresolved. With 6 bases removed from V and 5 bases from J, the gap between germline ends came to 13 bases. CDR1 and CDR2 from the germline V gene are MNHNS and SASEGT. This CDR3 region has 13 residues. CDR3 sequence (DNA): TGTGCCAGCAGCGATTTCAGGAGGACTGAAGCTTTCTTT. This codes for CASSDFRRTEAFF.

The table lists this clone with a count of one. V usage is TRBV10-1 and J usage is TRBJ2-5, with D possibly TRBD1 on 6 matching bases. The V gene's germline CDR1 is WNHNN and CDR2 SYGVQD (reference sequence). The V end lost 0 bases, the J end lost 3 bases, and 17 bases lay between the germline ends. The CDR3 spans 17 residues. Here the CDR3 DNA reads TGCGCCAGCAGTGAGTCAGGCAGGGGCCTGGGAAAAGAGACCCAGTACTTC. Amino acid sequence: CASSESGRGLGKETQYF.

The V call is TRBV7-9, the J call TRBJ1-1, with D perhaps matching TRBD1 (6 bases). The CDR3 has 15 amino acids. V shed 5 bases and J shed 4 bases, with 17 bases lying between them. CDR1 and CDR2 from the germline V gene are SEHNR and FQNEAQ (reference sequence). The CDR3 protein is CASSPDIQGFTEAFF. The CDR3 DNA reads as TGTGCCAGCAGCCCAGATATACAGGGTTTCACTGAAGCTTTCTTT.

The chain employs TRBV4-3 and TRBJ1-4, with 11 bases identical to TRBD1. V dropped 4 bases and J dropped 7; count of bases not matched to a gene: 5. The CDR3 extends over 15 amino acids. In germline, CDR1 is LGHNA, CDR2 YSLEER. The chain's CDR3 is CASSPPGTGGEKLFF. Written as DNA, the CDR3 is TGCGCCAGCAGCCCCCCAGGGACAGGGGGTGAAAAACTGTTTTTT.

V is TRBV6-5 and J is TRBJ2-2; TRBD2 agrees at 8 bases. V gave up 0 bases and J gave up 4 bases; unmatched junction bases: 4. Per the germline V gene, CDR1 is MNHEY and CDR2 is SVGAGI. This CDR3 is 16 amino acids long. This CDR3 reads CASSYSGTRGTGELFF. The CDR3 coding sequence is TGTGCCAGCAGTTACTCGGGGACTAGGGGCACCGGGGAGCTGTTTTTT.

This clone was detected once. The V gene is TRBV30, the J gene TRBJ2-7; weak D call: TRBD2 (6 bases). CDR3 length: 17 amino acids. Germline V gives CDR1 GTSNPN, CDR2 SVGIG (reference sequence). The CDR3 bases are TGTGCAGGGCTAAGCTCTGCGGGGCGACACCCCTCCTACGAGCAGTACTTC. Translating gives CAGLSSAGRHPSYEQYF. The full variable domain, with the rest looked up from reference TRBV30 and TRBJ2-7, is SQTIHQWPATLVQPVGSPLSLECTVEGTSNPNLYWYRQAAGRGLQLLFYSVGIGQISSEVPQNLSASRPQDRQFILSSKKLLLSDSGFYLCAGLSSAGRHPSYEQYFGPGTRLTVT.

CDR3 protein: CASSLALGRGLTDTQYF. CDR3 coding DNA: TGTGCCAGCAGCTTAGCGCTGGGCAGGGGGTTGACAGATACGCAGTATTTT. The genes are TRBV7-9 and TRBJ2-3; 7 bases align to TRBD1. This CDR3 region has 17 residues. After removal of 0 bases from V and 3 bases from J, the junction contained 9 bases not matched to a gene. The germline CDR1 and CDR2 sequences are SEHNR and FQNEAQ (reference sequence).

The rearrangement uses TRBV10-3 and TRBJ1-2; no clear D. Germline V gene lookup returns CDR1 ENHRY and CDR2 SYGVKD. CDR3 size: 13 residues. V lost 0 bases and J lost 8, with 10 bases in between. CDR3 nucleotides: TGTGCCATCAGTGAGTCACCGTCACTGGGCTACACCTTC. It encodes CAISESPSLGYTF.

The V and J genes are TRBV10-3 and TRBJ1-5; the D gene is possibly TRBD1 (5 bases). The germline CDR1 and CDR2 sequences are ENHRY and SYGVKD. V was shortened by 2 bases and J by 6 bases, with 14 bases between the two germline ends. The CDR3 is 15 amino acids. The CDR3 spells CAISEGREGSQPQHF. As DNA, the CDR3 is TGTGCCATCAGTGAGGGCAGGGAGGGCAGTCAGCCCCAGCATTTT.